The T cell receptor (beta chain) under discussion was sequenced for a study of breast tumors, draining lymph nodes, adjacent tissues. The study, taken as a whole, reports: Tumor and nontumor repertoires were significantly more similar in luminal-like than in basal-like breast cancer. The data were judged consistent with most tumor T cells coming from lymph node and expanding in tumor. The lymph node origin of tumor T cells was framed as consistent with a hypothesis, not demonstrated.

This clonotype has at least ten counts. The target antigen is unknown. CDR1 and CDR2 (germline): GTSNPN, SVGIG (reference sequence). Trimming cost V 8 bases and J 5 bases, with 19 bases left between them. This CDR3 has 13 residues. TCRdb fed the multiplex PCR reads into MiXCR, producing one record per CDR3 protein. The sample holds 150,000 to 200,000 distinct CDR3 sequences, approximately 30% seen once. Samples came from axillary lymph nodes draining the breast cancer. V is TRBV30 and J is TRBJ2-7, with a possible D match to TRBD2 (6 bases). The sequencing sample was made of axillary lymph node tissue. This receptor was taken from a female donor with breast cancer. Some clones in this sample may be carry-over from other donors' samples. The CDR3 spells CAGGRDLGDEQYF. The CDR3 nucleotides are TGTGCCGGCGGGCGGGATTTAGGTGACGAGCAGTACTTC.